This T cell receptor beta chain was retrieved from a study of beta chain features in type 1 diabetes. Study-level points and caveats: Type 1 diabetes patients showed a moderate but significant shortening of TCRB CDR3s in all four CD4+ subsets.

Regarding this clone: Its antigen is still unknown.

cDNA synthesis used the whole RNA isolate, giving expressed TCRB sequences. Sequencing used immunoSEQ multiplex PCR; TCRdb keeps in-frame clones, though not all of them. The sample carries 120,000 to 150,000 clones, 13% recorded once. Sorting gave populations that all exceeded 95% purity. Input material: central memory CD4+ T cells from blood. The TCR comes from a man younger than 35 with type 1 diabetes.

The CDR3 coding sequence is TGTGCCAGCGTCCCCGGGACAGAGAACACTGAAGCTTTCTTT. Translation: CASVPGTENTEAFF. This chain joins TRBV25-1 and TRBJ1-1; 7 nucleotides match TRBD1. This CDR3 contains 14 residues. Germline V gene sequence: CDR1 MGHDK, CDR2 SYGVNS. The ends lost 8 bases at V and 1 base at J; junction bases unmatched: 7.